This T cell receptor beta chain was captured by sequencing in a study of blood T cells in healthy people across ages. The CDR3 is 17 residues long. V trimming: 6 bases; J trimming: 0 bases; junction bases outside the gene matches: 6. The germline V gene has CDR1 MNHEY and CDR2 SMNVEV (reference sequence). PCR was performed a second time for about 6 to 11 cycles using a sample-barcoded 5' primer and a J-beta primer mix. All samples gave at least 2.5 million CDR3-containing paired-end reads. TCRdb fed the 5' RACE reads into MiXCR, producing one record per CDR3 protein. The sample lists about 680,000 distinct CDR3 sequences; roughly 50% were seen once. Each sample yielded at least 5 micrograms of PBMC total RNA.

The TCR originated in a woman aged 60 to 75 in good health. The chain carries TRBV27 and TRBJ2-4; 12 positions match TRBD2. Sequences were obtained from blood. The CDR3 region has the DNA TGTGCCAGCAGCCTGAAGACTAGCGGGGGAGCCAAAAACATTCAGTACTTC. As protein: CASSLKTSGGAKNIQYF.